Shown below are 27 T cell receptor beta chains from a single sample sequenced in a study of control samples from healthy donors and cancer patients. Repertoires were generated with immunoSEQ multiplex PCR, while TCRdb's copy carries only in-frame clones and drops some. This table holds fewer than 250,000 clones. Material for sequencing was blood. The receptors were sampled from a woman younger than 45 in good health.

This chain links TRBV6-2 or TRBV6-3 with TRBJ2-7, with TRBD1 matching 9 bases. With 2 bases clipped from V and 2 bases from J, the junction kept 10 bases outside the gene matches. The CDR3 has 17 amino acids. Per the germline V gene, CDR1 is MNHEY and CDR2 is SVGEGT. The CDR3 protein is CASSYAPGQGTAYEQYF. The CDR3 bases are TGTGCCAGCAGTTACGCCCCCGGACAGGGGACCGCCTACGAGCAGTACTTC.

With regard to this clone: Relative to the germline gene, one junction end is altered; a read error may explain this. The chain uses TRBV6-2 or TRBV6-3 and TRBJ1-2; D not certain. The CDR3 extends over 15 amino acids. Germline assignment: CDR1 MNHEY and CDR2 SVGEGT. The CDR3 loop reads CASSYSEEGNYGYTF. The CDR3 DNA reads TGTGCCAGCAGCTACTCGGAAGAGGGAAACTATGGCTACACCTTC.

This chain connects TRBV28 to TRBJ1-1; D is unclear. Trimming took 10 bases from V and 4 from J, leaving 13 bases between them. The CDR3 consists of 12 residues. Germline assignment: CDR1 MDHEN and CDR2 SYDVKM. CDR3 loop: CAIGRWGTEAFF. As DNA, the CDR3 is TGTGCCATCGGTCGATGGGGCACTGAAGCTTTCTTT.

The CDR3 nucleotides read TGTGCCAGCAGCTTGGTGGGGGGCGAGAATCAGCCCCAGCATTTT. It specifies CASSLVGGENQPQHF. The J gene is TRBJ1-5, the V gene TRBV5-8, with D possibly being TRBD1 (6 bases). Germline V gene sequence: CDR1 SGHTS, CDR2 YDEGEE. With 0 bases removed from V and 4 bases from J, the gap between germline ends came to 11 bases. The length of the CDR3 is 15 residues.

V and J are TRBV2 and TRBJ1-5; D unclear. Germline CDR1 reads SNHLY; CDR2 reads FYNNEI. This CDR3 has 12 amino acids. V dropped 4 bases and J dropped 5 bases, with 6 bases sitting between them. CDR3 sequence (DNA): TGTGCCAGCAGTGCCCACGATCAGCCCCAGCATTTT. This codes for CASSAHDQPQHF.

The chain couples TRBV5-1 to TRBJ2-2; 7 bases line up with TRBD1. Germline assignment: CDR1 SGHRS and CDR2 YFSETQ. This CDR3 contains 16 residues. The V gene end was trimmed by 0 bases and the J gene end by 6 bases; junction bases not matched to a gene: 8. CDR3 nucleotides: TGCGCCAGCAGCTTGGGGTCAGGGGGAGAGTCCGGGGAGCTGTTTTTT. Its translation: CASSLGSGGESGELFF.

The chain couples TRBV28 to TRBJ1-1; TRBD1 aligns across 9 bases. V gave up 7 bases and J gave up 4 bases; unmatched junction bases: 4. The germline V gene encodes CDR1 MDHEN and CDR2 SYDVKM. CDR3 length equals 13 residues. CDR3 DNA: TGTGCCAGCATCCGGGACAGGGCCACTGAAGCTTTCTTT. Protein: CASIRDRATEAFF.

The rearrangement links TRBV2 to TRBJ2-5; the D gene is possibly TRBD2 (5 bases). The CDR3 covers 12 residues. V was cut by 2 bases and J by 5 bases, with 6 bases left in between. The germline gives CDR1 SNHLY, CDR2 FYNNEI. CDR3 sequence (DNA): TGTGCCAGCAGTGAACGGGGTGAGACCCAGTACTTC. This encodes CASSERGETQYF.

This chain joins TRBV28 and TRBJ1-1; D gene ambiguous. Germline V gene lookup returns CDR1 MDHEN and CDR2 SYDVKM. Trimming shortened V by 1 base and J by 1 base, and 4 bases separated the two germline ends. This CDR3 spans 13 amino acids. The DNA of the CDR3 is TGTGCCAGCAGTTTATTGACGAACACTGAAGCTTTCTTT. The encoded protein is CASSLLTNTEAFF.

The rearrangement links TRBV7-9 to TRBJ2-7; D not certain. This CDR3 region has 14 residues. Trimming pared 3 bases from V and 0 bases from J, leaving 9 bases between. Germline CDR1 SEHNR, CDR2 FQNEAQ (reference sequence). The CDR3 reads CASSFDGPSYEQYF. In DNA, the CDR3 is TGTGCCAGCAGCTTTGATGGGCCCTCCTACGAGCAGTACTTC.

With regard to this clone: The same CDR3 arises from other DNA sequences in this sample as well. The gene calls are TRBV28 and TRBJ1-3, with D unresolved. Trimming cost V 2 bases and J 0 bases, with 5 bases left between them. From germline, CDR1 is MDHEN and CDR2 SYDVKM. This CDR3 contains 14 residues. The CDR3 nucleotides are TGTGCCAGCAGTTTAGGCGGCTCTGGAAACACCATATATTTT. Its protein product is CASSLGGSGNTIYF.

The gene calls are TRBV19 and TRBJ2-7; D not certain. V lost 4 bases and J 12 bases, leaving 13 bases between the germline ends. The CDR3 sequence is 11 residues long. Germline V gene lookup returns CDR1 LNHDA and CDR2 SQIVND (reference sequence). The CDR3 DNA reads as TGTGCCAGTAGTAAGGGCGGTGCGTTGTACTTC. Protein: CASSKGGALYF.

The chain is built from TRBV28 and TRBJ1-4; 8 nucleotides match TRBD1. Germline-derived CDR1 and CDR2 are MDHEN and SYDVKM. This CDR3 is built from 15 residues. V lost 7 bases and J lost 8; bases outside the gene matches: 12. CDR3 protein: CASTSGGQGAEKLFF. The CDR3 nucleotides are TGTGCCAGCACCTCGGGGGGGCAGGGGGCCGAAAAACTGTTTTTT.

The V call is TRBV3-1 (or the pseudogene TRBV3-2), the J call TRBJ1-2; D ambiguous. The CDR3 consists of 15 residues. The V gene lost 4 bases and the J gene lost 3 bases, with 15 bases spanning the gap. CDR1 and CDR2 (germline): LGHDT, YNNKEL (reference sequence). The CDR3 sequence is CASSRARNQHYGYTF. Here the CDR3 DNA reads TGTGCCAGCAGCCGTGCGAGGAATCAACACTATGGCTACACCTTC.

The J gene is TRBJ2-3, the V gene TRBV19, with 7 bases that match TRBD2. Germline V gives CDR1 LNHDA, CDR2 SQIVND (reference sequence). V was pared by 4 bases and J by 1 base, with 8 bases of the junction left unmatched. The CDR3 has 16 residues. CDR3 loop: CASSKTSLVGTDTQYF. For the CDR3, the DNA is TGTGCCAGTAGTAAGACTAGCCTTGTTGGCACAGATACGCAGTATTTT.

The chain recombines TRBV2 with TRBJ2-7; 8 positions match TRBD2. The V segment lost 6 bases and the J segment 0 bases; nucleotides outside the gene matches: 4. This CDR3 comprises 14 residues. Germline loops: CDR1 SNHLY, CDR2 FYNNEI. CDR3 bases: TGTGCCAGCAGCCGTAGCGGGGACTCCTACGAGCAGTACTTC. This sequence encodes CASSRSGDSYEQYF. Combining the CDR3 with reference TRBV2 and TRBJ2-7 gives the whole variable domain EPEVTQTPSHQVTQMGQEVILRCVPISNHLYFYWYRQILGQKVEFLVSFYNNEISEKSEIFDDQFSVERPDGSNFTLKIRSTKLEDSAMYFCASSRSGDSYEQYFGPGTRLTVT.

The chain joins TRBV12-3 or TRBV12-4 to TRBJ2-3; TRBD1 matches at 7 bases. The CDR3 has 12 residues. The junction had 3 bases not matched to a gene; V was cut back by 6 bases and J by 6 bases. The CDR3 DNA follows: TGTGCCAGCAGCACAGGGGTGGATACGCAGTATTTT. The encoded protein is CASSTGVDTQYF.

The V call is TRBV27, the J call TRBJ2-3, with 10 bases identical to TRBD1. This CDR3 contains 14 residues. Germline values: CDR1 MNHEY, CDR2 SMNVEV (reference sequence). Unmatched junction bases numbered 4, after V lost 4 bases and J lost 6 bases. The CDR3 nucleotides are TGTGCCAGCAGTTCGGACAGGGGGGAGGATACGCAGTATTTT. As protein: CASSSDRGEDTQYF.

The V call is TRBV4-3, the J call TRBJ1-2; D perhaps matches TRBD1 (6 bases). CDR1 LGHNA and CDR2 YSLEER come from the germline V gene. The CDR3 runs 15 residues. V lost 1 base to trimming and J lost 1 base, with 10 bases between them. The CDR3 DNA reads as TGCGCCAGCAGCCAAGGGGCAGGGGTTAACTATGGCTACACCTTC. This gives the protein CASSQGAGVNYGYTF.

This chain uses TRBV5-1 with TRBJ2-5; possibly TRBD1 for D (7 bases). Germline values: CDR1 SGHRS, CDR2 YFSETQ. Trimming pared 0 bases from V and 4 bases from J, leaving 13 bases between. This CDR3 comprises 15 residues. CDR3 in amino acids: CASSLAAQGGETQYF. In DNA form, the CDR3 reads TGCGCCAGCAGCTTGGCTGCCCAGGGGGGAGAGACCCAGTACTTC.

The CDR3 DNA reads TGTGCCAGCTCACGCGGGACTAGCGGGCCGGTGTACCAAGAGACCCAGTACTTC. Protein product: CASSRGTSGPVYQETQYF. The chain recombines TRBV18 with TRBJ2-5; 12 positions match TRBD2. The germline CDR1 and CDR2 sequences are KGHSH and LQKENI. J was trimmed by 0 bases and V by 4 bases; bases with no gene match: 9. This CDR3 has 18 amino acids.

The rearrangement uses TRBV3-1 (or the pseudogene TRBV3-2) and TRBJ2-1; possibly TRBD2 for D (7 bases). The CDR3 covers 18 residues. Germline V gene sequence: CDR1 LGHDT, CDR2 YNNKEL (reference sequence). With 2 bases removed from V and 0 bases from J, the gap between germline ends came to 17 bases. Written as DNA, the CDR3 is TGTGCCAGCAGCCAAACCCGGGGAGGGGGTTTCTCCTACAATGAGCAGTTCTTC. Its translation is CASSQTRGGGFSYNEQFF.

V is TRBV6-5 and J is TRBJ2-7; 8 nucleotides line up with TRBD2. CDR1 is MNHEY and CDR2 is SVGAGI in the germline V gene. This CDR3 is built from 14 residues. With V trimmed by 7 bases and J by 5 bases, 10 bases remained unmatched. The CDR3 nucleotides read TGTGCCAGCAACGTTATAGCGGGGTTGAACGAGCAGTACTTC. Translated, it gives CASNVIAGLNEQYF.

This rearrangement joins TRBV3-1 (or the pseudogene TRBV3-2) to TRBJ1-2, with 8 nucleotides matching TRBD1. This CDR3 has 15 residues. V was clipped by 3 bases and J by 4 bases; unmatched bases: 7. Germline CDR1 is LGHDT and CDR2 is YNNKEL (reference sequence). CDR3 amino acids: CASSHNGQGGYGYTF. The CDR3 coding sequence is TGTGCCAGCAGCCACAACGGACAGGGCGGCTATGGCTACACCTTC.

The chain employs TRBV9 and TRBJ1-1; D call uncertain. Germline values: CDR1 SGDLS, CDR2 YYNGEE. The V end was cut by 0 bases, the J end by 6 bases, with 12 bases between. This CDR3 has 14 residues. CDR3 in DNA: TGTGCCAGCAGCGTAGGTCCAGGAAACGCTGAAGCTTTCTTT. It encodes CASSVGPGNAEAFF.

The V and J genes are TRBV5-1 and TRBJ2-1; 9 positions agree with TRBD2. CDR3 length: 14 amino acids. V lost 5 bases, J lost 5 bases, and 5 bases stayed unmatched. Germline V gene sequence: CDR1 SGHRS, CDR2 YFSETQ. The CDR3 reads CASRSSGRNNEQFF. The DNA of the CDR3 is TGCGCCAGCAGATCCAGCGGGAGGAACAATGAGCAGTTCTTC.

The V and J genes are TRBV7-9 and TRBJ2-1, with a possible D match to TRBD2 (6 bases). Per germline, CDR1 SEHNR and CDR2 FQNEAQ (reference sequence). CDR3 size: 13 residues. The V end was cut by 5 bases, the J end by 10 bases, with 15 bases between. The CDR3 DNA is TGTGCCAGCAGCCCCCCTAGCGTAAGGGAGCAGTTCTTC. Protein: CASSPPSVREQFF.